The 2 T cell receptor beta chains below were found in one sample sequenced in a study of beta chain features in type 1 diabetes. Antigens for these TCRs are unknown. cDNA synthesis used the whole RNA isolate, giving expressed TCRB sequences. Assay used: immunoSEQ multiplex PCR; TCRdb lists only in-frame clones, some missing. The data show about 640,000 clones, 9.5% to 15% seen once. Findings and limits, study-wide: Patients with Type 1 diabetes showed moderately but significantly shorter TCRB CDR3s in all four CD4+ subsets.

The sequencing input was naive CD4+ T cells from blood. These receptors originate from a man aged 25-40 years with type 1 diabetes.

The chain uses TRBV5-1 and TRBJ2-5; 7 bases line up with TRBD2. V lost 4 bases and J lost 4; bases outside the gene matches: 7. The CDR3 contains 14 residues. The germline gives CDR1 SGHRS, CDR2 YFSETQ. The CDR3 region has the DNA TGCGCCAGCAGCCTCACACTAGCGACAGAGACCCAGTACTTC. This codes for CASSLTLATETQYF.

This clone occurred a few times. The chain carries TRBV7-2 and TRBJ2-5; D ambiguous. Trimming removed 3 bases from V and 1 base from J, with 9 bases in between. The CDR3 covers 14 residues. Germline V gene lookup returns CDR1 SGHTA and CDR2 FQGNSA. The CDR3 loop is CASSFQDLQETQYF. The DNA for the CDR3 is TGTGCCAGCAGCTTTCAGGACCTCCAAGAGACCCAGTACTTC.